This entry is about one TCR beta chain. The antigen is unknown. This specimen comes from a study of long-term antiretroviral therapy in people with HIV. Notes on the study in general: Pre-ART clonal expansion yielded clones that dominated the repertoire at all time points.

At survey level, the immunoSEQ assay was run in its v3.0 version. Here immunoSEQ multiplex PCR was the method, and the copy in TCRdb shows in-frame clones only, minus some. The repertoire holds under 45,000 clones, with roughly nine tenths as singletons. The sequencing used unsorted PBMCs, collected 1.2 years after starting antiretroviral therapy. The origin of this receptor is a woman between 50 and 59 years old with HIV.

The CDR3 spells CASRLAVQETQYF. The CDR3 nucleotides are TGCGCCAGCAGACTAGCGGTCCAAGAGACCCAGTACTTC. The chain joins TRBV5-1 to TRBJ2-5; 8 bases align to TRBD2. The CDR3 extends over 13 amino acids. The trim removed 5 bases at V and 1 base at J, leaving 1 base unmatched. Germline V gene lookup returns CDR1 SGHRS and CDR2 YFSETQ. The complete variable domain, with remaining parts taken from reference TRBV5-1 and TRBJ2-5, reads KAGVTQTPRYLIKTRGQQVTLSCSPISGHRSVSWYQQTPGQGLQFLFEYFSETQRNKGNFPGRFSGRQFSNSRSEMNVSTLELGDSALYLCASRLAVQETQYFGPGTRLLVL.